Presented here are 15 T cell receptor beta chains from one specimen sequenced in a study of cytomegalovirus exposure and HLA in healthy donors. Primers for the PCR totalled 60 Vbeta and 13 Jbeta. Sequencing used immunoSEQ multiplex PCR; TCRdb keeps in-frame clones, though not all of them. The data contain 150,000 or so clones, 80% to 90% of them singletons. Sequencing input: PBMCs. Receptors originate from a young man in good health and CMV-seropositive.

This chain links TRBV29-1 with TRBJ2-3; D is possibly TRBD2 (5 bases). The length of the CDR3 is 11 residues. V lost 2 bases and J lost 6, with 6 bases in between. The germline gives CDR1 SQVTM, CDR2 ANQGSEA. The CDR3: CSVEIADTQYF. The CDR3 DNA is TGCAGCGTTGAAATAGCGGATACGCAGTATTTT.

The CDR3 DNA sequence: TGCGCCAGCAGCCAAGATCTTCGGCAGGGGGACTACAATGAGCAGTTCTTC. Protein: CASSQDLRQGDYNEQFF. The chain couples TRBV4-3 to TRBJ2-1; 7 bases agree with TRBD1. The ends lost 0 bases at V and 3 bases at J; junction bases unmatched: 8. Germline CDR1 reads LGHNA; CDR2 reads YSLEER. The CDR3 runs 17 residues.

In DNA, the CDR3 is TGTGCCATCAGTGACCGGGGGGGACAGTCATATGGCTACACCTTC. Its protein is CAISDRGGQSYGYTF. The gene calls are TRBV10-3 and TRBJ1-2; 7 bases are a match to TRBD1. The length of the CDR3 is 15 residues. Trimming removed 3 bases from V and 5 bases from J; junction bases left unmatched: 9. Germline V CDR1 and CDR2: ENHRY, SYGVKD.

The rearrangement links TRBV5-4 to TRBJ2-5; D may be TRBD1 (5 bases). Germline loops: CDR1 SGHNT, CDR2 YYREEE (reference sequence). Trimming took 4 bases from V and 5 from J, leaving 15 bases between them. The CDR3 is made up of 14 amino acids. Written as DNA, the CDR3 is TGTGCCAGCAGCCATGGGGCCTATGGGGAGACCCAGTACTTC. This sequence encodes CASSHGAYGETQYF.

The chain couples TRBV4-3 to TRBJ2-1, with TRBD2 matching over 8 bases. V shed 4 bases, J shed 3 bases, and the junction held 5 bases outside the gene matches. Germline values: CDR1 LGHNA, CDR2 YSLEER. The CDR3 extends over 15 amino acids. CDR3 in amino acids: CASSPDGGDYNEQFF. The CDR3 DNA reads TGCGCCAGCAGCCCCGACGGGGGGGACTACAATGAGCAGTTCTTC.

The chain employs TRBV6-1 and TRBJ2-1; a possible D gene is TRBD1 (6 bases). V was pared by 4 bases and J by 8 bases, with 12 bases between. The CDR3 runs 13 residues. Germline V gene sequence: CDR1 MNHNS, CDR2 SASEGT. The CDR3 sequence: CASSVRWGHEQFF. Here the CDR3 DNA reads TGTGCCAGCAGTGTTCGCTGGGGGCATGAGCAGTTCTTC.

This clone was seen just once. Other DNA sequences in the sample encode the same CDR3. The genes are TRBV6-5 and TRBJ2-3, with D hard to call. CDR1 MNHEY and CDR2 SVGAGI come from the germline V gene. V was cut by 2 bases and J by 1 base, with 4 bases left in between. This CDR3 is 13 amino acids long. As DNA, the CDR3 is TGTGCCAGCAGTTACCCGGGCACAGATACGCAGTATTTT. Translation gives CASSYPGTDTQYF.

CDR3 residues: CASSEGAWFMNTEAFF. The CDR3 DNA reads as TGTGCCAGCAGTGAAGGAGCGTGGTTTATGAACACTGAAGCTTTCTTT. This chain joins TRBV6-1 and TRBJ1-1; no reliable D call. V lost 1 base and J lost 0, with 12 bases in between. Germline CDR1 and CDR2: MNHNS and SASEGT. The CDR3 sequence is 16 residues long.

The CDR3 nucleotides read TGTGCCAGCAGCCTAGAGGTTGCGGGGGTTCTCCCTGATGAGCAGTTCTTC. Translated: CASSLEVAGVLPDEQFF. The chain is built from TRBV7-2 and TRBJ2-1; TRBD2 matches at 7 bases. V was clipped by 5 bases and J by 8 bases; unmatched bases: 18. Germline lookup yields CDR1 SGHTA and CDR2 FQGNSA. The CDR3 is 17 amino acids.

This clone was seen once. This chain links TRBV6-4 with TRBJ1-6; perhaps TRBD1 as D (5 bases). V was shortened by 0 bases and J by 5 bases, with 14 bases between the two germline ends. There are 17 residues in the CDR3. Germline CDR1 and CDR2: MRHNA and SNTAGT. Here the CDR3 reads CASSDSSRGMDNSPLHF. CDR3 DNA sequence: TGTGCCAGCAGTGACTCGAGCCGGGGGATGGATAATTCACCCCTCCACTTT.

The V call is TRBV4-2, the J call TRBJ2-1; TRBD2 might be the D (6 bases). This CDR3 spans 14 amino acids. Trimming shortened V by 6 bases and J by 6 bases, and 15 bases separated the two germline ends. Germline V CDR1 and CDR2: LGHNA, YNFKEQ. Here the CDR3 reads CASSPRRGSNEQFF. The CDR3 DNA is TGTGCCAGCAGTCCTCGACGGGGGTCCAATGAGCAGTTCTTC.

The chain has TRBV6-1 and TRBJ2-1, with a weak D call TRBD2 (5 bases). The length of the CDR3 is 15 residues. Between the trimmed V and J ends, which lost 8 bases and 0 bases, there was a span of 14 bases. The germline gives CDR1 MNHNS, CDR2 SASEGT. The CDR3 sequence: CASAEDLSSYNEQFF. The CDR3 DNA reads as TGTGCCAGCGCGGAGGACTTGAGCTCCTACAATGAGCAGTTCTTC.

V is TRBV5-6 and J is TRBJ2-7; possibly TRBD2 for D (5 bases). V gave up 0 bases and J gave up 5 bases, with 12 bases separating them. Germline V gene sequence: CDR1 SGHDT, CDR2 YYEEEE. The CDR3 has 14 amino acids. The DNA for the CDR3 is TGTGCCAGCAGCTTGGTCCCCAGCGGTAACGAGCAGTACTTC. This gives the protein CASSLVPSGNEQYF.

This rearrangement joins TRBV5-8 to TRBJ2-1; D is ambiguous. Germline CDR1 SGHTS, CDR2 YDEGEE. There are 15 residues in the CDR3. V gave up 1 base and J gave up 3 bases, with 11 bases separating them. CDR3 nucleotides: TGTGCCAGCAGCTTGCGGTCAATTGTCTACAATGAGCAGTTCTTC. It codes for CASSLRSIVYNEQFF.

Regarding this clone: Other DNA sequences in this specimen translate into the identical CDR3. The genes are TRBV30 and TRBJ2-2; no reliable D call. Germline V gene lookup returns CDR1 GTSNPN and CDR2 SVGIG (reference sequence). The CDR3 runs to 11 residues. V shed 2 bases and J shed 6 bases, with 4 bases lying between them. The CDR3 region is CAWSRAGELFF. In nucleotides, the CDR3 is TGTGCCTGGAGTCGAGCCGGGGAGCTGTTTTTT.